This entry features one T cell receptor beta chain sequence. For recovered donors of Cohort 3, there were two negative PCRs, clearance, or symptom resolution. The CDR3 runs to 17 residues. V dropped 3 bases and J dropped 2; count of bases not matched to a gene: 11. Germline V lookup: CDR1 SGHNT, CDR2 YYREEE (reference sequence). Repertoires were generated with immunoSEQ multiplex PCR, while TCRdb's copy carries only in-frame clones and drops some. Of roughly 250,000 clones in the sample, 88% are singletons; the top ten hold 2.5% to 3.5%. These data come from a study of blood T cell repertoires in COVID-19.

The sequencing sample was made of PBMCs or T cells enriched from blood (not recorded which). The source of this sequence is a woman in her forties or fifties who had recovered from COVID-19. The chain has TRBV5-4 and TRBJ1-3; 7 nucleotides align to TRBD1. CDR3 loop: CASSSGGRGLTGNTIYF. The CDR3 nucleotides read TGTGCCAGCAGCTCGGGGGGGAGGGGGCTAACTGGAAACACCATATATTTT.